Below are 22 T cell receptor beta chains sequenced from a single sample in a study of control samples from healthy donors and cancer patients. Here immunoSEQ multiplex PCR was the method, and the copy in TCRdb shows in-frame clones only, minus some. In the table there are tens of thousands of clones, approximately 89% of which are singletons. The specimen was PBMCs. These receptors were taken from a man aged 55 to 70 with colorectal cancer.

The genes are TRBV19 and TRBJ1-1, with TRBD1 identical over 9 bases. CDR3 length equals 17 residues. Looked up from germline, CDR1 is LNHDA and CDR2 is SQIVND (reference sequence). The V and J ends lost 5 bases and 0 bases, in that order; junction bases with no gene match: 10. CDR3 loop: CASSSPGTGIMNTEAFF. CDR3 coding DNA: TGTGCCAGTAGTTCCCCCGGGACAGGGATCATGAACACTGAAGCTTTCTTT.

The rearrangement joins TRBV5-3 to TRBJ1-1; D is uncertain. TRBV5-3 qualifies as an ORF whose function is uncertain. V lost 3 bases and J 6 bases, leaving 12 bases between the germline ends. CDR3 length: 13 amino acids. The CDR3 protein is CARSSGGIPEAFF. The DNA for the CDR3 is TGTGCCAGAAGCTCCGGCGGGATTCCTGAAGCTTTCTTT.

The J gene is TRBJ2-5, the V gene TRBV9, with D possibly being TRBD2 (6 bases). The germline V gene encodes CDR1 SGDLS and CDR2 YYNGEE. The CDR3 is 16 residues long. Between the trimmed V and J ends, which lost 4 bases and 7 bases, there was a span of 23 bases. The DNA for the CDR3 is TGTGCCAGCAGCCGCCGGGGTAGCGGCGACCCGGGGACCCAGTACTTC. Translating it yields CASSRRGSGDPGTQYF. The full variable domain, completed using reference TRBV9 and TRBJ2-5, is DSGVTQTPKHLITATGQRVTLRCSPRSGDLSVYWYQQSLDQGLQFLIQYYNGEERAKGNILERFSAQQFPDLHSELNLSSLELGDSALYFCASSRRGSGDPGTQYFGPGTRLLVL.

The chain couples TRBV19 to TRBJ2-1; TRBD2 is a possible D gene (7 bases). V was pared by 10 bases and J by 3 bases, with 25 bases between. The length of the CDR3 is 17 residues. Germline V CDR1 and CDR2: LNHDA, SQIVND (reference sequence). The CDR3 sequence: CATPGPRGDNYYNEQFF. The CDR3 DNA sequence: TGTGCCACCCCGGGGCCCCGGGGGGACAATTACTACAATGAGCAGTTCTTC.

The rearrangement uses TRBV5-1 and TRBJ2-1; D not resolved. Germline V gene data show CDR1 as SGHRS and CDR2 as YFSETQ. V was clipped by 0 bases and J by 7 bases, with 5 bases between them. The CDR3 totals 12 residues. Written as DNA, the CDR3 is TGCGCCAGCAGCTTGGGGGCGAATGAGCAGTTCTTC. Amino acid sequence: CASSLGANEQFF. The whole variable domain, filled in from reference TRBV5-1 and TRBJ2-1, reads KAGVTQTPRYLIKTRGQQVTLSCSPISGHRSVSWYQQTPGQGLQFLFEYFSETQRNKGNFPGRFSGRQFSNSRSEMNVSTLELGDSALYLCASSLGANEQFFGPGTRLTVL.

This clone was detected once. The CDR3 DNA follows: TGTGCCAGCAGCGGACAGGAGCTCCGCTACAATGAGCAGTTCTTC. Translation gives CASSGQELRYNEQFF. The V gene is TRBV9, the J gene TRBJ2-1, with D possibly matching TRBD1 (6 bases). V was trimmed by 3 bases and J by 3 bases, leaving 13 bases between them. The CDR3 is 15 amino acids. Germline-derived CDR1 and CDR2 are SGDLS and YYNGEE.

On this clone itself: This specimen includes other DNA sequences encoding the same CDR3. The CDR3 region is CASRSGGGSYEQYF. Here the CDR3 DNA reads TGTGCCAGCAGGAGCGGGGGGGGGTCCTACGAGCAGTACTTC. The chain has TRBV11-1 and TRBJ2-7, with TRBD2 identical over 10 bases. The germline CDR1 and CDR2 sequences are SGHAT and FQDESV (reference sequence). V trimming: 6 bases; J trimming: 1 base; junction bases outside the gene matches: 3. The length of the CDR3 is 14 residues.

This clone was recorded once. The chain employs TRBV30 and TRBJ1-5; D not resolved. The V and J ends lost 1 base and 2 bases respectively, with 15 bases between them. Germline values: CDR1 GTSNPN, CDR2 SVGIG (reference sequence). The CDR3 sequence is 16 residues long. The CDR3 DNA is TGTGCCTGGAGTGGTAAGGCCCATAGTGGCAATCAGCCCCAGCATTTT. This sequence encodes CAWSGKAHSGNQPQHF.

This clone has a single count. The chain links TRBV9 to TRBJ2-3, with D possibly TRBD2 on 5 matching bases. Trimming removed 2 bases from V and 5 bases from J, with 12 bases in between. Germline V gene sequence: CDR1 SGDLS, CDR2 YYNGEE. The CDR3 is 14 amino acids. The CDR3 spells CASSVDTGIDTQYF. CDR3 DNA: TGTGCCAGCAGCGTCGACACCGGGATAGATACGCAGTATTTT.

J is TRBJ2-1 and V is TRBV9; 8 positions match TRBD1. The V gene end was trimmed by 4 bases and the J gene end by 6 bases; junction bases not matched to a gene: 6. Germline V gene sequence: CDR1 SGDLS, CDR2 YYNGEE. The CDR3 loop spans 14 amino acids. CDR3 coding DNA: TGTGCCAGCAGCCCCCGGACAGGGCGCAATGAGCAGTTCTTC. Its translation is CASSPRTGRNEQFF.

This chain joins TRBV7-9 and TRBJ1-1; tentatively, D is TRBD1 (6 bases). Trimming cost V 5 bases and J 5 bases, with 15 bases left between them. The CDR3 consists of 14 residues. Germline V gene data show CDR1 as SEHNR and CDR2 as FQNEAQ (reference sequence). The CDR3 bases are TGTGCCAGCAGCCCGAACAGGGAGTCGACTGAAGCTTTCTTT. Its protein product is CASSPNRESTEAFF.

In DNA, the CDR3 is TGTGCCTGGACCCCTCAGGGGGATCAGCCCCAGCATTTT. Encoded protein: CAWTPQGDQPQHF. V gene TRBV30 combines with J gene TRBJ1-5; the match to TRBD1 covers 7 bases. The V and J ends lost 4 bases and 5 bases, in that order; junction bases with no gene match: 5. The CDR3 extends over 13 amino acids. The V gene's germline CDR1 is GTSNPN and CDR2 SVGIG (reference sequence).

The chain has TRBV10-1 and TRBJ2-3; D possibly corresponds to TRBD1 (5 bases). Germline V gene data show CDR1 as WNHNN and CDR2 as SYGVQD (reference sequence). Trimming took off 4 bases at V and 0 bases at J, with 5 bases between the two ends. The CDR3 sequence is 13 residues long. The CDR3 coding sequence is TGCGCCAGCAGTGGGACAAGCACAGATACGCAGTATTTT. Encoded protein: CASSGTSTDTQYF.

This clone was detected a few times. The V and J genes are TRBV5-1 and TRBJ1-2; D may be TRBD1 (6 bases). CDR1 is SGHRS, CDR2 YFSETQ, per germline. This CDR3 has 13 amino acids. V lost 2 bases to trimming and J lost 7 bases, with 12 bases between them. For the CDR3, the DNA is TGCGCCAGCAGCTTAACACAGGGCACTGGCTACACCTTC. This gives the protein CASSLTQGTGYTF.

This rearrangement joins TRBV7-9 to TRBJ1-1; D gene unclear. CDR3 size: 14 residues. Germline CDR1 and CDR2: SEHNR and FQNEAQ (reference sequence). Trimming cost V 1 base and J 3 bases, with 9 bases left between them. CDR3 sequence reads: CASSLEVGHTEAFF. In nucleotides, the CDR3 is TGTGCCAGCAGCTTAGAGGTAGGGCACACTGAAGCTTTCTTT.

The V gene is TRBV9, the J gene TRBJ2-7, with D possibly called TRBD1 or TRBD2 (5 bases each). The CDR3 runs 13 residues. Germline V lookup: CDR1 SGDLS, CDR2 YYNGEE. Trimming removed 0 bases from V and 4 bases from J, with 8 bases in between. Here the CDR3 DNA reads TGTGCCAGCAGCGTAGGATGGGGGTACGAGCAGTACTTC. Translation gives CASSVGWGYEQYF. Full variable domain (outside the CDR3, taken from reference TRBV9 and TRBJ2-7): DSGVTQTPKHLITATGQRVTLRCSPRSGDLSVYWYQQSLDQGLQFLIQYYNGEERAKGNILERFSAQQFPDLHSELNLSSLELGDSALYFCASSVGWGYEQYFGPGTRLTVT.

V and J are TRBV7-2 and TRBJ1-2; D is undetermined. The CDR3 spans 12 residues. With 1 base removed from V and 4 bases from J, the gap between germline ends came to 4 bases. Germline V lookup: CDR1 SGHTA, CDR2 FQGNSA. DNA of the CDR3: TGTGCCAGCAGCTTAGAGACCTATGGCTACACCTTC. Encoded protein: CASSLETYGYTF.

This clone was seen once. The V and J genes are TRBV19 and TRBJ1-2; 11 positions agree with TRBD1. The germline V gene has CDR1 LNHDA and CDR2 SQIVND (reference sequence). J gave up 4 bases and V 3 bases, and 4 bases lay outside the gene matches. This CDR3 has 15 amino acids. In nucleotides, the CDR3 is TGTGCCAGTAGTATCGGACAGGGGGCTAGCTATGGCTACACCTTC. Its translation: CASSIGQGASYGYTF.

The gene calls are TRBV3-1 (or the pseudogene TRBV3-2) and TRBJ1-1, with D hard to call. CDR3 size: 13 residues. Germline V lookup: CDR1 LGHDT, CDR2 YNNKEL (reference sequence). The germline V and J ends were trimmed by 5 bases and 1 base, with 8 bases remaining between them. Here the CDR3 DNA reads TGTGCCAGCAGCACGGGGTGGAACACTGAAGCTTTCTTT. Translated: CASSTGWNTEAFF.

The rearrangement uses TRBV6-5 and TRBJ1-6; 9 nucleotides align to TRBD1. There are 15 residues in the CDR3. The trim removed 8 bases at V and 6 bases at J, leaving 8 bases unmatched. Germline values: CDR1 MNHEY, CDR2 SVGAGI. The CDR3 DNA sequence: TGTGCCAGCCTACCGGGACAGGGACGTAATTCACCCCTCCACTTT. This translates into CASLPGQGRNSPLHF.

The rearrangement links TRBV19 to TRBJ2-3; 11 nucleotides align to TRBD2. V trimming: 8 bases; J trimming: 1 base; junction bases outside the gene matches: 20. The CDR3 covers 20 residues. From germline, CDR1 is LNHDA and CDR2 SQIVND (reference sequence). CDR3 sequence (DNA): TGTGCCAGTGGGCACCCCGGGGTGCTAGCGGGGGGCCGGGGCACAGATACGCAGTATTTT. Its protein is CASGHPGVLAGGRGTDTQYF. Full variable domain (rest looked up from reference TRBV19 and TRBJ2-3): DGGITQSPKYLFRKEGQNVTLSCEQNLNHDAMYWYRQDPGQGLRLIYYSQIVNDFQKGDIAEGYSVSREKKESFPLTVTSAQKNPTAFYLCASGHPGVLAGGRGTDTQYFGPGTRLTVL.

This chain joins TRBV6-5 and TRBJ1-5, with D maybe TRBD1 (5 bases). The germline CDR1 and CDR2 sequences are MNHEY and SVGAGI. The V end was cut by 10 bases, the J end by 4 bases, with 20 bases between. There are 15 residues in the CDR3. CDR3 nucleotide sequence: TGTGCCACCGAAAGCCGGGGGTTTGAGAATCAGCCCCAGCATTTT. This encodes CATESRGFENQPQHF.